This T cell receptor (beta chain) emerged from a study of blood T cell repertoires in COVID-19. This clone was found once. Here immunoSEQ multiplex PCR was the method, and the copy in TCRdb shows in-frame clones only, minus some. This sample carries a few hundred thousand clones, 70% to 90% of them seen once, and the ten largest clones take 1.5% to 2%. Two negative PCRs, clearance, or symptom resolution had been documented for recovered Cohort 3 donors. Sequenced: PBMCs or T cells enriched from blood (not recorded which). The sequence was collected from a woman between 50 and 59 years old who had recovered from COVID-19.

DNA for the CDR3: TGCGCCAGCAGGGAGGTGGGCTCCTACGAGCAGTACTTC. It codes for CASREVGSYEQYF. This chain connects TRBV5-1 to TRBJ2-7; TRBD2 is a possible D gene (5 bases). Per germline, CDR1 SGHRS and CDR2 YFSETQ. The CDR3 is made up of 13 amino acids. V was trimmed by 5 bases and J by 0 bases, leaving 9 bases between them.